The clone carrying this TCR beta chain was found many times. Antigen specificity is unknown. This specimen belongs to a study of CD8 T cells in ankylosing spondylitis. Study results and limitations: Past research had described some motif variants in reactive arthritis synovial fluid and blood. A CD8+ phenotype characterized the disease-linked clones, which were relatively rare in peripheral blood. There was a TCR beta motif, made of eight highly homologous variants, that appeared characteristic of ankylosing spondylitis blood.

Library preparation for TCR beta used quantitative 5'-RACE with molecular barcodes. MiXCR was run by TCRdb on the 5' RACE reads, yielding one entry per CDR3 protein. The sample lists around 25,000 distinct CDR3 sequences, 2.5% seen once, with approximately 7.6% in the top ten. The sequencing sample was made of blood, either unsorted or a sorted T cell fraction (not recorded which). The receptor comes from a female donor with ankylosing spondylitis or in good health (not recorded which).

CDR3: CASSIQAGGIETQYF. CDR3 DNA sequence: TGTGCCAGCAGCATACAAGCGGGGGGAATCGAGACCCAGTACTTC. The rearrangement links TRBV9 to TRBJ2-5, with 9 bases identical to TRBD2. The CDR3 contains 15 residues. The V segment lost 4 bases and the J segment 5 bases; nucleotides outside the gene matches: 9. Germline loops: CDR1 SGDLS, CDR2 YYNGEE. Combining the CDR3 with reference TRBV9 and TRBJ2-5 gives the whole variable domain DSGVTQTPKHLITATGQRVTLRCSPRSGDLSVYWYQQSLDQGLQFLIQYYNGEERAKGNILERFSAQQFPDLHSELNLSSLELGDSALYFCASSIQAGGIETQYFGPGTRLLVL.